This entry lists 28 T cell receptor beta chains sequenced from one sample in a study of OX40 agonist ivuxolimab in advanced cancers. Libraries were made using the immunoSEQ multiplex PCR assay. TCRdb took over this immuneACCESS table, retaining in-frame rearrangements with V and J assigned. Such tables are incomplete; in checked studies, under half of the missing clones stem from an unresolved V gene, and the remainder is unexplained. For this sample the table gives almost 70,000 clones, of which 80% to 95% were detected only once. The ten largest account for 0.25% to 0.3% of the sample. This specimen consisted of CD4+ or CD8+ T cells sorted from blood, obtained in a trial of the OX40 agonist ivuxolimab. The source of these receptors is an adult with an advanced solid tumor such as melanoma, head and neck, liver or kidney cancer.

The rearrangement joins TRBV10-2 to TRBJ2-2; the D is unclear. This CDR3 spans 13 amino acids. Looked up from germline, CDR1 is WSHSY and CDR2 is SAAADI. Between the trimmed V and J ends, which lost 8 bases and 2 bases, there was a span of 9 bases. The CDR3 region has the DNA TGCGCCAGCGGAAGGCTTAACACCGGGGAGCTGTTTTTT. Its translation is CASGRLNTGELFF.

V gene TRBV19 combines with J gene TRBJ1-5; 8 positions agree with TRBD1. J lost 4 bases, V lost 3 bases, and 11 bases had no gene match. Germline assignment: CDR1 LNHDA and CDR2 SQIVND (reference sequence). The CDR3 contains 17 residues. The CDR3 reads CASSIPGTGVGNQPQHF. The DNA of the CDR3 is TGTGCCAGTAGTATCCCCGGGACAGGCGTTGGGAATCAGCCCCAGCATTTT.

The chain couples TRBV19 to TRBJ1-2; the match to TRBD1 covers 7 bases. The germline CDR1 and CDR2 sequences are LNHDA and SQIVND (reference sequence). The CDR3 extends over 13 amino acids. Trimming removed 6 bases from V and 3 bases from J; junction bases left unmatched: 4. The CDR3 reads CASSPGQDYGYTF. The CDR3 region has the DNA TGTGCCAGTAGCCCAGGACAGGACTATGGCTACACCTTC. The complete variable domain, with remaining parts taken from reference TRBV19 and TRBJ1-2, reads DGGITQSPKYLFRKEGQNVTLSCEQNLNHDAMYWYRQDPGQGLRLIYYSQIVNDFQKGDIAEGYSVSREKKESFPLTVTSAQKNPTAFYLCASSPGQDYGYTFGSGTRLTVV.

This clone was seen just once. The CDR3 bases are TGTGCCAGCAGCCCCCCCATAAGACTAGCGGGAGGGGGCACAGATACGCAGTATTTT. This gives the protein CASSPPIRLAGGGTDTQYF. This sequence joins TRBV7-3 and TRBJ2-3; 14 bases line up with TRBD2. The trim removed 5 bases at V and 1 base at J, leaving 11 bases unmatched. The CDR3 contains 19 residues. Germline CDR1 and CDR2: SGHTA and FQGTGA.

The chain couples TRBV6-1 to TRBJ2-1; no clear D. The V end was cut by 3 bases, the J end by 3 bases, with 12 bases between. The CDR3 contains 15 residues. The germline V gene has CDR1 MNHNS and CDR2 SASEGT. The CDR3 reads CASSEWLRNYNEQFF. The CDR3 nucleotides read TGTGCCAGCAGTGAGTGGCTACGAAACTACAATGAGCAGTTCTTC.

The chain couples TRBV5-1 to TRBJ2-3; TRBD2 agrees at 15 bases. The CDR3 consists of 19 residues. The ends lost 1 base at V and 4 bases at J; junction bases unmatched: 10. Per the germline V gene, CDR1 is SGHRS and CDR2 is YFSETQ. CDR3 residues: CASSLSGLAGGVISDTQYF. The CDR3 DNA reads as TGCGCCAGCAGCTTGTCTGGACTAGCGGGAGGGGTTATTTCAGATACGCAGTATTTT. Combining the CDR3 with reference TRBV5-1 and TRBJ2-3 gives the whole variable domain KAGVTQTPRYLIKTRGQQVTLSCSPISGHRSVSWYQQTPGQGLQFLFEYFSETQRNKGNFPGRFSGRQFSNSRSEMNVSTLELGDSALYLCASSLSGLAGGVISDTQYFGPGTRLTVL.

This sequence joins TRBV11-2 and TRBJ2-5; either TRBD1 or TRBD2 may fit D (5 bases each). The CDR3 extends over 16 amino acids. Germline CDR1 and CDR2: SGHAT and FQNNGV. V was clipped by 2 bases and J by 5 bases, with 18 bases between them. The CDR3 loop reads CASSLITGPYGETQYF. The CDR3 DNA is TGTGCCAGCAGCTTAATAACGGGACCCTATGGGGAGACCCAGTACTTC.

The chain employs TRBV11-3 and TRBJ2-7; 10 bases are a match to TRBD2. With V trimmed by 7 bases and J by 2 bases, 5 bases remained unmatched. Germline V CDR1 and CDR2: SGHNT, YENEEA. CDR3 length: 14 residues. The CDR3 spells CASKGLATTYEQYF. CDR3 coding DNA: TGTGCCAGCAAGGGACTAGCGACAACCTACGAGCAGTACTTC.

V gene TRBV5-1 combines with J gene TRBJ2-1; D not resolved. In germline, CDR1 is SGHRS, CDR2 YFSETQ. The CDR3 has 14 residues. Deletions cut 4 bases from V and 9 bases from J, with 17 bases between. CDR3 loop: CASSPRPLGIEQFF. The CDR3 region has the DNA TGCGCCAGCAGCCCCCGTCCCCTGGGGATTGAGCAGTTCTTC.

This clone was detected a few times. CDR3 amino acids: CASSLFDRNTEAFF. The CDR3 nucleotides are TGTGCCAGCAGTTTATTCGACAGGAACACTGAAGCTTTCTTT. The chain uses TRBV28 and TRBJ1-1; a weak D match, TRBD1 (5 bases). The CDR3 length is 14 residues. The V gene's germline CDR1 is MDHEN and CDR2 SYDVKM. V was pared by 1 base and J by 1 base, with 7 bases between.

This chain links TRBV7-9 with TRBJ2-4; D remains ambiguous. The CDR3 has 14 amino acids. From germline, CDR1 is SEHNR and CDR2 FQNEAQ (reference sequence). Trimming removed 5 bases from V and 2 bases from J, with 10 bases in between. The CDR3 bases are TGTGCCAGCAGCCAAGACACCTCCAAAAACATTCAGTACTTC. Encoded protein: CASSQDTSKNIQYF.

The rearrangement uses TRBV2 and TRBJ1-2, with D uncertain. The CDR3 contains 12 residues. In germline, CDR1 is SNHLY, CDR2 FYNNEI. The V gene lost 6 bases and the J gene lost 4 bases, with 9 bases spanning the gap. Here the CDR3 DNA reads TGTGCCAGCAGATCGGACCTCTATGGCTACACCTTC. It yields the protein CASRSDLYGYTF.

CDR3 region: CASSRGGLYTQYF. In nucleotides, the CDR3 is TGTGCCAGCAGTCGTGGAGGCCTCTATACGCAGTATTTT. The chain combines TRBV28 with TRBJ2-3; tentatively, D is TRBD2 (5 bases). The CDR3 runs 13 residues. The germline V gene encodes CDR1 MDHEN and CDR2 SYDVKM. V lost 5 bases and J lost 7, with 13 bases in between. The full variable domain, rest sourced from reference TRBV28 and TRBJ2-3, is DVKVTQSSRYLVKRTGEKVFLECVQDMDHENMFWYRQDPGLGLRLIYFSYDVKMKEKGDIPEGYSVSREKKERFSLILESASTNQTSMYLCASSRGGLYTQYFGPGTRLTVL.

This chain links TRBV11-2 with TRBJ2-1, with TRBD2 identical over 9 bases. V was pared by 5 bases and J by 15 bases, with 14 bases of the junction left unmatched. Germline lookup yields CDR1 SGHAT and CDR2 FQNNGV. CDR3 length: 14 amino acids. CDR3 sequence: CASSRSRLAGYPFF. In DNA, the CDR3 is TGTGCCAGCAGCCGAAGTCGTCTAGCGGGATACCCGTTCTTC. The full variable domain, its missing parts supplied by reference TRBV11-2 and TRBJ2-1, is EAGVAQSPRYKIIEKRQSVAFWCNPISGHATLYWYQQILGQGPKLLIQFQNNGVVDDSQLPKDRFSAERLKGVDSTLKIQPAKLEDSAVYLCASSRSRLAGYPFFGPGTRLTVL.

The genes are TRBV5-4 and TRBJ2-1, with 11 bases matching TRBD2. CDR1 and CDR2 from the germline V gene are SGHNT and YYREEE (reference sequence). CDR3 length equals 15 residues. V shed 3 bases and J 5 bases; nucleotides not matched to a gene: 4. CDR3 sequence reads: CASSSGLAGHNEQFF. CDR3 nucleotide sequence: TGTGCCAGCAGCTCCGGACTAGCGGGCCACAATGAGCAGTTCTTC.

A single count supports this clone. The CDR3 DNA reads as TGTGCCAGCAGTGATTTCCTATCTAACTATGGCTACACCTTC. It encodes CASSDFLSNYGYTF. The chain has TRBV2 and TRBJ1-2, with D unclear. The CDR3 spans 14 residues. The V end lost 3 bases, the J end lost 0 bases, and 8 bases lay between the germline ends. CDR1 SNHLY and CDR2 FYNNEI come from the germline V gene.

CDR3: CASRLPGLISNEQFF. In DNA, the CDR3 is TGTGCCAGCAGACTTCCGGGACTAATTAGTAATGAGCAGTTCTTC. The chain couples TRBV7-9 to TRBJ2-1; TRBD2 matches at 7 bases. V shed 6 bases, J shed 7 bases, and the junction held 12 bases outside the gene matches. The CDR3 is made up of 15 amino acids. Germline CDR1 reads SEHNR; CDR2 reads FQNEAQ (reference sequence).

The chain carries TRBV4-1 and TRBJ2-1; no clear D. Germline CDR1 reads MGHRA; CDR2 reads YSYEKL. CDR3 length: 15 residues. Trimming shortened V by 0 bases and J by 2 bases, and 8 bases separated the two germline ends. CDR3 amino acids: CASSQDWQPYNEQFF. The DNA of the CDR3 is TGCGCCAGCAGCCAAGATTGGCAACCCTACAATGAGCAGTTCTTC.

The chain carries TRBV19 and TRBJ1-3; unclear D gene. CDR3 length: 14 residues. Trimming removed 3 bases from V and 2 bases from J, with 8 bases in between. Looked up from germline, CDR1 is LNHDA and CDR2 is SQIVND (reference sequence). This CDR3 is CASSIRPTGNTIYF. The CDR3 nucleotides read TGTGCCAGTAGTATCCGACCTACTGGAAACACCATATATTTT. The variable domain in full, completed from reference TRBV19 and TRBJ1-3, reads DGGITQSPKYLFRKEGQNVTLSCEQNLNHDAMYWYRQDPGQGLRLIYYSQIVNDFQKGDIAEGYSVSREKKESFPLTVTSAQKNPTAFYLCASSIRPTGNTIYFGEGSWLTVV.

This chain links TRBV5-1 with TRBJ2-3, with 7 bases fitting TRBD2. CDR3 length: 13 amino acids. Looked up from germline, CDR1 is SGHRS and CDR2 is YFSETQ. With 4 bases clipped from V and 4 bases from J, the junction kept 3 bases outside the gene matches. The chain's CDR3 is CASSRGSADTQYF. The CDR3 region has the DNA TGCGCCAGCAGCCGCGGGAGCGCAGATACGCAGTATTTT.

This clone was detected only once. The chain is built from TRBV10-3 and TRBJ1-5, with D maybe TRBD1 (6 bases). This CDR3 has 14 residues. The V end was cut by 3 bases, the J end by 5 bases, with 11 bases between. Looked up from germline, CDR1 is ENHRY and CDR2 is SYGVKD. The CDR3 spells CAISDQGSYQPQHF. CDR3 sequence (DNA): TGTGCCATCAGTGATCAGGGGTCGTATCAGCCCCAGCATTTT.

This chain joins TRBV6-5 and TRBJ2-7; D might be TRBD2 (5 bases). The CDR3 is 14 residues long. Germline V CDR1 and CDR2: MNHEY, SVGAGI. V gave up 5 bases and J gave up 0 bases, with 11 bases separating them. CDR3 sequence: CASSQYEGSYEQYF. CDR3 DNA: TGTGCCAGCAGTCAGTACGAGGGCTCCTACGAGCAGTACTTC.

V is TRBV19 and J is TRBJ2-4; 8 bases are a match to TRBD2. Germline V gene data show CDR1 as LNHDA and CDR2 as SQIVND (reference sequence). V dropped 9 bases and J dropped 0; count of bases not matched to a gene: 13. This CDR3 has 17 residues. This CDR3 reads CASTGTSSFQAKNIQYF. CDR3 nucleotides: TGTGCCAGCACCGGGACTAGTTCTTTTCAAGCCAAAAACATTCAGTACTTC.

The V and J genes are TRBV28 and TRBJ1-2; D not resolved. CDR3 length equals 13 residues. Germline V gene lookup returns CDR1 MDHEN and CDR2 SYDVKM. V lost 7 bases to trimming and J lost 4 bases, with 13 bases between them. CDR3 DNA sequence: TGTGCCAGCAACCCGGACCGCAGCTATGGCTACACCTTC. Amino acid sequence: CASNPDRSYGYTF.

The rearrangement links TRBV5-1 to TRBJ2-6; no definite D call. Trimming removed 1 base from V and 0 bases from J, with 11 bases in between. CDR1 and CDR2 (germline): SGHRS, YFSETQ. The CDR3 spans 17 residues. CDR3 protein: CASSLMVPGSGANVLTF. In DNA, the CDR3 is TGCGCCAGCAGCTTGATGGTTCCTGGCTCTGGGGCCAACGTCCTGACTTTC.

The chain recombines TRBV7-3 with TRBJ2-3; D gene uncertain. The germline V gene encodes CDR1 SGHTA and CDR2 FQGTGA. Trimming shortened V by 6 bases and J by 3 bases, and 16 bases separated the two germline ends. This CDR3 spans 15 amino acids. CDR3 in DNA: TGTGCCAGCAGTCCTGACGGGCATTGGACAGATACGCAGTATTTT. Encoded protein: CASSPDGHWTDTQYF.

The CDR3 DNA reads TGTGCCAGCAGTGCACTAGCGTCTAGCACAGATACGCAGTATTTT. Amino acid sequence: CASSALASSTDTQYF. This sequence joins TRBV2 and TRBJ2-3, with 7 bases lining up with TRBD2. This CDR3 has 15 amino acids. CDR1 and CDR2 (germline): SNHLY, FYNNEI. V lost 4 bases, J lost 0 bases, and 4 bases stayed unmatched. The variable domain in full, completed from reference TRBV2 and TRBJ2-3, reads EPEVTQTPSHQVTQMGQEVILRCVPISNHLYFYWYRQILGQKVEFLVSFYNNEISEKSEIFDDQFSVERPDGSNFTLKIRSTKLEDSAMYFCASSALASSTDTQYFGPGTRLTVL.

The CDR3, as DNA: TGTGCCAGCTCGGGACAGGACCAATACAATGAGCAGTTCTTC. Encoded protein: CASSGQDQYNEQFF. The chain combines TRBV18 with TRBJ2-1; TRBD1 matches at 8 bases. In germline, CDR1 is KGHSH, CDR2 LQKENI. The CDR3 runs to 14 residues. The V gene end was trimmed by 6 bases and the J gene end by 4 bases; junction bases not matched to a gene: 5. Looking up the rest from reference TRBV18 and TRBJ2-1 gives the full variable domain: NAGVMQNPRHLVRRRGQEARLRCSPMKGHSHVYWYRQLPEEGLKFMVYLQKENIIDESGMPKERFSAEFPKEGPSILRIQQVVRGDSAAYFCASSGQDQYNEQFFGPGTRLTVL.